This TCR beta chain was identified in a study of OX40 agonist ivuxolimab in advanced cancers. The overall study: Among those treated, three patients had partial responses, one with hepatocellular carcinoma and two with cutaneous melanoma.

The table came from immunoSEQ multiplex PCR; TCRdb's copy has only in-frame clones and leaves some out. Of more than 95,000 clones in the sample, about 90% were seen once. Germline V gene lookup returns CDR1 SGDLS and CDR2 YYNGEE. The CDR3 contains 15 residues. Deletions cut 0 bases from V and 3 bases from J, with 12 bases between. This clone showed up just once. The material was CD4+ or CD8+ T cells sorted from blood, obtained in a trial of the OX40 agonist ivuxolimab. The TCR sequence derives from an adult with an advanced solid tumor such as melanoma, head and neck, liver or kidney cancer. The chain has TRBV9 and TRBJ1-1; a weak D match, TRBD1 (5 bases). In nucleotides, the CDR3 is TGTGCCAGCAGCGTAGCGTCCAGGGCGTACACTGAAGCTTTCTTT. This sequence encodes CASSVASRAYTEAFF. The full variable domain, with the rest looked up from reference TRBV9 and TRBJ1-1, is DSGVTQTPKHLITATGQRVTLRCSPRSGDLSVYWYQQSLDQGLQFLIQYYNGEERAKGNILERFSAQQFPDLHSELNLSSLELGDSALYFCASSVASRAYTEAFFGQGTRLTVV.